One sample yielded the 24 T cell receptor beta chains listed below, sequenced in a study of CD8+ T cells in alopecia areata. Extraction of RNA preceded its reverse transcription into cDNA, which served as the sequencing template. Using immunoSEQ multiplex PCR, the repertoire was profiled, and TCRdb retains in-frame clones only, with some absent. The data show 150,000 or so clones, with roughly 53% seen just once and roughly 6.7% held by the top ten. Sequenced material: CD4+ T cells sorted from blood, taken at week 0. The receptors here all came from a human donor with alopecia areata.

The rearrangement links TRBV7-2 to TRBJ2-2; the D is unclear. Trimming shortened V by 4 bases and J by 10 bases, and 7 bases separated the two germline ends. The CDR3 is made up of 11 amino acids. The germline gives CDR1 SGHTA, CDR2 FQGNSA. The CDR3 loop is CASSSYQELFF. CDR3 DNA: TGTGCCAGCAGCTCTTATCAGGAGCTGTTTTTT.

The chain is built from TRBV7-9 and TRBJ2-7; maybe TRBD1 (6 bases). Germline lookup yields CDR1 SEHNR and CDR2 FQNEAQ (reference sequence). With 1 base removed from V and 0 bases from J, the gap between germline ends came to 10 bases. There are 15 residues in the CDR3. The CDR3, as DNA: TGTGCCAGCAGCTTAGGGGGGACACCCTCCTACGAGCAGTACTTC. This gives the protein CASSLGGTPSYEQYF.

This clone came up a few times. V gene TRBV21-1 combines with J gene TRBJ2-7. TRBV21-1 is assigned pseudogene status. The CDR3 length is 15 residues. The CDR3 here is CASSPRLGKSYEQYF. The CDR3 DNA reads TGTGCCAGCAGCCCCCGCCTGGGGAAATCCTACGAGCAGTACTTC.

This rearrangement joins TRBV5-1 to TRBJ2-3, with D perhaps TRBD1 or TRBD2 (6 bases each). This CDR3 has 14 residues. V was pared by 4 bases and J by 0 bases, with 9 bases between. Looked up from germline, CDR1 is SGHRS and CDR2 is YFSETQ. The CDR3 sequence: CASSAGHSTDTQYF. The CDR3 DNA reads TGCGCCAGCAGCGCGGGACATAGCACAGATACGCAGTATTTT.

V and J are TRBV27 and TRBJ1-2, with 8 bases that match TRBD1. Trimming took 3 bases from V and 2 from J; bases not matched to a gene: 5. CDR1 and CDR2 from the germline V gene are MNHEY and SMNVEV (reference sequence). The CDR3 totals 15 residues. The DNA of the CDR3 is TGTGCCAGCAGTTTTGGGACAGGAAGGAACTATGGCTACACCTTC. Amino acid sequence: CASSFGTGRNYGYTF.

The V and J genes are TRBV19 and TRBJ1-1; D gene ambiguous. Per germline, CDR1 LNHDA and CDR2 SQIVND (reference sequence). Trimming removed 8 bases at V and 6 bases at J, with 16 bases between. The length of the CDR3 is 13 residues. The CDR3 DNA is TGTGCCAGTCGGTTTCGCGGGGATGCTGAAGCTTTCTTT. It yields the protein CASRFRGDAEAFF.

The rearrangement uses TRBV4-3 and TRBJ1-4; D not certain. This CDR3 has 13 residues. The germline V gene encodes CDR1 LGHNA and CDR2 YSLEER. Trimming removed 2 bases from V and 7 bases from J, with 8 bases in between. Here the CDR3 DNA reads TGCGCCAGCAGCCAACAGGTCTCTGAAAAACTGTTTTTT. Translating it yields CASSQQVSEKLFF.

The V call is TRBV7-2, the J call TRBJ2-1; 8 bases fit TRBD2. J lost 2 bases, V lost 5 bases, and 8 bases had no gene match. The length of the CDR3 is 16 residues. Per the germline V gene, CDR1 is SGHTA and CDR2 is FQGNSA. CDR3 amino acids: CASSRWAGGTYNEQFF. The CDR3 DNA reads as TGTGCCAGCAGCCGCTGGGCGGGGGGAACCTACAATGAGCAGTTCTTC.

This clone was counted a few times. The chain joins TRBV15 to TRBJ2-5; 12 bases map to TRBD2. Germline V gives CDR1 LNHNV, CDR2 YYDKDF (reference sequence). This CDR3 has 16 amino acids. Trimming at V came to 2 bases and at J to 1 base, leaving 2 bases not matched to a gene. The CDR3 protein is CATSRRLAGAQETQYF. CDR3 DNA: TGTGCCACCAGCAGAAGACTAGCGGGGGCCCAAGAGACCCAGTACTTC. Drawing the rest from reference TRBV15 and TRBJ2-5, the complete variable domain is DAMVIQNPRYQVTQFGKPVTLSCSQTLNHNVMYWYQQKSSQAPKLLFHYYDKDFNNEADTPDNFQSRRPNTSFCFLDIRSPGLGDTAMYLCATSRRLAGAQETQYFGPGTRLLVL.

DNA of the CDR3: TGCGCCAGCAGCCTTGAGGGTTCCCATCCGGATACGCAGTATTTT. Residues: CASSLEGSHPDTQYF. V is TRBV5-1 and J is TRBJ2-3, with D tentatively TRBD2 (5 bases). In germline, CDR1 is SGHRS, CDR2 YFSETQ. The CDR3 consists of 15 residues. Trimming cost V 4 bases and J 6 bases, with 18 bases left between them.

The chain joins TRBV2 to TRBJ2-1; 14 bases fit TRBD2. V lost 10 bases to trimming and J lost 3 bases; unmatched junction nucleotides: 2. CDR1 SNHLY and CDR2 FYNNEI come from the germline V gene. The CDR3 runs 14 residues. CDR3 DNA sequence: TGTGCCAAAGGGACTAGCGGGGGCTACAATGAGCAGTTCTTC. This encodes CAKGTSGGYNEQFF. The full variable domain, with the rest looked up from reference TRBV2 and TRBJ2-1, is EPEVTQTPSHQVTQMGQEVILRCVPISNHLYFYWYRQILGQKVEFLVSFYNNEISEKSEIFDDQFSVERPDGSNFTLKIRSTKLEDSAMYFCAKGTSGGYNEQFFGPGTRLTVL.

The DNA for the CDR3 is TGTGCCAGCAGCGTACAGGGGACCCACGAGCAGTACTTC. As protein: CASSVQGTHEQYF. This chain links TRBV7-2 with TRBJ2-7, with 7 bases aligning to TRBD1. V was pared by 5 bases and J by 5 bases, with 6 bases of the junction left unmatched. CDR3 length equals 13 residues. Germline CDR1 is SGHTA and CDR2 is FQGNSA. Full variable domain (outside the CDR3, taken from reference TRBV7-2 and TRBJ2-7): GAGVSQSPSNKVTEKGKDVELRCDPISGHTALYWYRQSLGQGLEFLIYFQGNSAPDKSGLPSDRFSAERTGGSVSTLTIQRTQQEDSAVYLCASSVQGTHEQYFGPGTRLTVT.

V gene TRBV19 combines with J gene TRBJ2-2; D may be TRBD1 (6 bases). Trimming removed 4 bases from V and 6 bases from J, with 15 bases in between. The germline V gene has CDR1 LNHDA and CDR2 SQIVND (reference sequence). The CDR3 length is 15 residues. The CDR3 bases are TGTGCCAGTAGTACAGGGGCGGCCTTCTCCGGGGAGCTGTTTTTT. Translating gives CASSTGAAFSGELFF.

A remark on this clone: The same CDR3 is also encoded by other DNA sequences in this sample. The chain combines TRBV18 with TRBJ2-5; no reliable D call. This CDR3 is 11 amino acids long. V was pared by 1 base and J by 5 bases, with 2 bases between. Germline assignment: CDR1 KGHSH and CDR2 LQKENI. CDR3 nucleotides: TGTGCCAGCTCACCACAGGAGACCCAGTACTTC. Translated: CASSPQETQYF.

The chain couples TRBV29-1 to TRBJ1-6; TRBD1 matches at 10 bases. CDR3 size: 14 residues. In germline, CDR1 is SQVTM, CDR2 ANQGSEA. V lost 6 bases and J lost 8; bases outside the gene matches: 7. DNA of the CDR3: TGCAGCGTGGCCCTAGGACAGGGGGATTCACCCCTCCACTTT. Translation: CSVALGQGDSPLHF.

Of note for this clone: This may stem from a read error, because a much larger clone lies one nucleotide away. The V call is TRBV7-9, the J call TRBJ2-6; D remains unclear. Germline lookup yields CDR1 SEHNR and CDR2 FQNEAQ (reference sequence). The CDR3 is 13 amino acids. Trimming removed 5 bases at V and 1 base at J, with 3 bases between. Here the CDR3 DNA reads TGTGCCAGCAGCCAATCTGGGGCCAACGTCCTGACTTTC. Translated: CASSQSGANVLTF.

V and J are TRBV5-1 and TRBJ2-3; D is perhaps TRBD2 (6 bases). Germline V gene lookup returns CDR1 SGHRS and CDR2 YFSETQ. This CDR3 has 16 amino acids. V was pared by 0 bases and J by 1 base, with 12 bases between. CDR3 nucleotides: TGCGCCAGCAGCTTGGCCGTTAGCGGTGGCACAGATACGCAGTATTTT. Amino acid sequence: CASSLAVSGGTDTQYF.

This clone showed up just a few times. This chain links TRBV29-1 with TRBJ1-2; D call uncertain. V was trimmed by 8 bases and J by 8 bases, leaving 9 bases between them. Germline V gene lookup returns CDR1 SQVTM and CDR2 ANQGSEA. The CDR3 is 9 residues long. This CDR3 reads CSSTEGYTF. As DNA, the CDR3 is TGCAGCTCTACGGAGGGCTACACCTTC.

The V and J genes are TRBV9 and TRBJ1-4; D gene uncertain. The CDR3 contains 15 residues. From germline, CDR1 is SGDLS and CDR2 YYNGEE. Trimming took off 0 bases at V and 7 bases at J, with 13 bases between the two ends. CDR3 in DNA: TGTGCCAGCAGCGTAGACTCGGGGTGGAGTGAAAAACTGTTTTTT. This gives the protein CASSVDSGWSEKLFF.

The chain uses TRBV7-8 and TRBJ1-4; possibly TRBD1 for D (6 bases). The germline V gene has CDR1 SGHVS and CDR2 FQNEAQ. CDR3 size: 15 residues. V was cut by 4 bases and J by 6 bases, with 15 bases left in between. In DNA, the CDR3 is TGTGCCAGCAGCTCCACAGGGAGATTTGATGAAAAACTGTTTTTT. Translating it yields CASSSTGRFDEKLFF.

The V gene is TRBV7-9, the J gene TRBJ1-1; D possibly corresponds to TRBD1 (6 bases). V was cut by 4 bases and J by 12 bases, with 15 bases left in between. CDR3 length: 12 residues. In germline, CDR1 is SEHNR, CDR2 FQNEAQ (reference sequence). The CDR3 loop reads CASSSDDRRTFF. The CDR3 DNA is TGTGCCAGCAGCTCGGACGACAGGAGAACTTTCTTT.

The chain carries TRBV29-1 and TRBJ1-1, with a weak D call TRBD1 (5 bases). The CDR3 is 15 residues long. V shed 4 bases and J shed 5 bases, with 20 bases lying between them. From germline, CDR1 is SQVTM and CDR2 ANQGSEA. The CDR3 DNA reads TGCAGCGTTGTGGGGCAGAACCATCGGGGAACTGAAGCTTTCTTT. Its translation is CSVVGQNHRGTEAFF.

The chain has TRBV25-1 and TRBJ1-2, with D maybe TRBD1 (5 bases). The CDR3 has 13 amino acids. Germline CDR1 MGHDK, CDR2 SYGVNS. V was cut by 5 bases and J by 2 bases, with 9 bases left in between. The CDR3 region is CASSQGPNYGYTF. CDR3 in DNA: TGTGCCAGCAGTCAGGGACCCAACTATGGCTACACCTTC.

The rearrangement joins TRBV2 to TRBJ2-2, with 8 bases lining up with TRBD1. The CDR3 contains 15 residues. Per the germline V gene, CDR1 is SNHLY and CDR2 is FYNNEI. With 6 bases clipped from V and 8 bases from J, the junction kept 11 bases outside the gene matches. CDR3 sequence reads: CASSVGQGSTGELFF. The CDR3 region has the DNA TGTGCCAGCAGCGTCGGACAGGGAAGTACAGGGGAGCTGTTTTTT.